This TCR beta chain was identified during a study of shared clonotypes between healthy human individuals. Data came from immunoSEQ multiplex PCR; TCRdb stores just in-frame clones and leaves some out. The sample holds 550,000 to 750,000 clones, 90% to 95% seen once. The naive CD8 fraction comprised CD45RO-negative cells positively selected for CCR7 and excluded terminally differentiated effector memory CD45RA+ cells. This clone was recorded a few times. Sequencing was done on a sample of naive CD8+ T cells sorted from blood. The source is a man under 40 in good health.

In DNA form, the CDR3 reads TGTGCCAGCAGCGCCAATGAGCAGTTCTTC. Translating gives CASSANEQFF. V is TRBV7-9 and J is TRBJ2-1; no clear D gene. The length of the CDR3 is 10 residues. V was shortened by 5 bases and J by 6 bases, with 2 bases between the two germline ends. CDR1 SEHNR and CDR2 FQNEAQ come from the germline V gene (reference sequence).